This is a list of T cell receptor beta chains from one sample in a study of T cell responses to AZD1222 COVID-19 vaccine. Sequenced by immunoSEQ multiplex PCR; TCRdb stores in-frame clones only, minus some. The sample comprises about 180,000 clones, about 93% of which are singletons, and about 1% rests with the top ten. The sample consisted of peripheral blood, taken 28 days after the second dose of the MenACWY control vaccine. Every receptor here comes from an adult who received the MenACWY meningococcal vaccine as a control. Both conserved end residues are part of each CDR3. D genes are given only for firm matches. Some rows mark clone size as missing; the rest say once, few, many or name a class of expanded clone.

TRBV10-1	.	TRBJ1-1	.	CARGGANEAFF	TGCGCTAGGGGGGGGGCTAATGAAGCTTTCTTT
TRBV2	TRBD1	TRBJ1-5	.	CASSGDRARQPQHF	TGTGCCAGCAGTGGGGACAGGGCCCGTCAGCCCCAGCATTTT
TRBV3-1/TRBV3-2	.	TRBJ2-2	.	CASSQDRTGELFF	TGTGCCAGCAGCCAAGATCGCACCGGGGAGCTGTTTTTT
TRBV5-6	.	TRBJ1-5	once	CASSLGQGSQPQHF	TGTGCCAGCAGCTTGGGCCAGGGTAGTCAGCCCCAGCATTTT
TRBV25-1	TRBD2	TRBJ2-3	.	CATGFPGGDTQYF	TGTGCCACCGGCTTCCCGGGAGGAGATACGCAGTATTTT
TRBV7-3	TRBD1	TRBJ2-2	once	CASSQVARGTGELFF	TGTGCCAGCAGCCAAGTGGCCAGGGGGACCGGGGAGCTGTTTTTT
TRBV29-1	TRBD1	TRBJ2-1	.	CSARDRGRGPRNEQFF	TGCAGCGCCCGGGACAGGGGTAGGGGGCCCCGCAATGAGCAGTTCTTC
TRBV27	.	TRBJ1-2	.	CASSPAQGFYGYTF	TGTGCCAGCAGTCCGGCCCAGGGGTTCTATGGCTACACCTTC
TRBV9	TRBD1	TRBJ1-2	.	CASSGGTAIRGYTF	TGTGCCAGCAGCGGAGGGACAGCCATACGTGGCTACACCTTC
TRBV6-5	.	TRBJ2-7	once	CASSHTWGPSYEQYF	TGTGCCAGCAGCCATACGTGGGGGCCCTCCTACGAGCAGTACTTC
TRBV3-1/TRBV3-2	.	TRBJ2-7	.	CASSQVSYEQYF	TGTGCCAGCAGCCAAGTCTCCTACGAGCAGTACTTC
TRBV18	.	TRBJ1-4	.	CASSPSKGSSEKLFF	TGTGCCAGCTCACCAAGTAAAGGGTCAAGTGAAAAACTGTTTTTT
TRBV5-1	.	TRBJ1-5	.	CASSLVAGNQPQHF	TGCGCCAGCAGCTTGGTGGCAGGGAATCAGCCCCAGCATTTT
TRBV5-1	TRBD1	TRBJ1-3	.	CASRRSDRVNSGNTIYF	TGCGCCAGCAGGCGGAGCGACAGGGTTAACTCTGGAAACACCATATATTTT
TRBV6-5	TRBD1	TRBJ1-3	.	CASKLDRASGNTIYF	TGTGCCAGCAAACTCGACAGGGCCTCTGGAAACACCATATATTTT
TRBV5-1	.	TRBJ1-1	.	CASSIGVTSTEAFF	TGCGCCAGCAGCATAGGGGTTACGAGCACTGAAGCTTTCTTT
TRBV6-6	TRBD1	TRBJ2-7	.	CASSKSTGQGREQYF	TGTGCCAGCAGTAAGTCGACCGGACAGGGCCGCGAGCAGTACTTC
TRBV5-5	.	TRBJ2-3	.	CASSSQGLSTDTQYF	TGTGCCAGCAGCTCACAGGGACTTAGCACAGATACGCAGTATTTT
TRBV3-1/TRBV3-2	.	TRBJ2-7	once	CASSPNSWVPYEQYF	TGTGCCAGCAGCCCGAACAGCTGGGTTCCCTACGAGCAGTACTTC
TRBV27	.	TRBJ1-2	.	CASSLSRGASGYTF	TGTGCCAGCAGTTTATCACGGGGGGCGAGTGGCTACACCTTC